This T cell receptor (beta chain) was identified during a study of shared clonotypes between healthy human individuals (TCRdb year 2020). General notes on the study: A couple of women and three men aged 18 to 49 years were included in the cohort. Per donor, leukapheresis produced somewhere between about 0.94 and 8.9 billion PBMCs. Libraries were prepared and TCR repertoires were sequenced by different laboratories using diverse techniques, in order to increase sequencing depth and limit assay-specific biases. For each donor, CD4 naive and CD4 memory were each given three plates, CD8 naive was given two plates, and CD8 memory was given one plate. To estimate repertoire size and how much clonotype sharing occurs between individuals, the study deeply sequenced the blood TCR repertoires of five or six healthy adults.

This clone occurred a few times. Its antigen is currently not known. Base qualities are not provided; no much larger clone lies one nucleotide away. This sample includes further DNA sequences coding for the same CDR3. The donors were healthy, HIV-negative adults with no recently reported acute infections or vaccinations. Every donor was a Caucasian adult residing in Nashville, Tennessee, USA. CD4+ T cells were enriched by magnetic negative selection; naive cells were then positively selected on CD45RA, and the negative fraction formed the memory subset. Blood was collected by leukapheresis, and PBMCs were isolated by Ficoll-Histopaque density gradient centrifugation and then cryopreserved in liquid nitrogen vapor phase. Analytical flow cytometry was used to check the purity and quantity of each magnetically sorted T cell population. From each sorted fraction, genomic DNA was isolated and quantified by UV absorbance on a Nanodrop 2000c.

TCR CDR3 regions were amplified from genomic DNA by multiplex PCR using the deep immunoSEQ assay. For each cell subset, the extracted genomic DNA was distributed evenly across all wells of several immunoSEQ 96-well plates, and each plate served as one replicate. For sorted subsets, around 200 ng genomic DNA, equal to some 30,000 T cell genomes, was loaded into each replicate PCR. Purified libraries were measured with a Qubit 3.0 fluorometer, size-checked on a Bioanalyzer 2100, and measured again with the KAPA Library Quantification kit. Every immunoSEQ 96-well plate was sequenced on a separate single-read 150-cycle Illumina NextSeq 550 flow cell. In the authors' own workflow: The immunoSEQ output contained only junctional sequences without quality scores, so filtering could not match that applied to full-length reads. To assign V/J genes and CDR3, sequences were annotated against IMGT germline references using PyIR, a Python wrapper for IgBLAST v1.9. Reads were filtered out if the reads had weak V/J assignments (E-value above 1e-6), no CDR3, stop codons, out-of-frame junctions, or ambiguous translated residues. V3J clonotypes were defined as sequences sharing an identical inferred V gene, J gene, and CDR3 amino acid sequence. Percentage overlap between repertoires was computed as shared unique clonotypes divided by the size of the smaller repertoire. RTK rarefaction, the Chao1 estimator, and Recon v2.1 estimates of unobserved clonotypes were used to assess repertoire richness. Generation probabilities were computed with OLGA for all TCRbeta clonotypes obtained by the gDNA method from several donors. In TCRdb, the immuneACCESS table is reduced to in-frame sequences with V and J assigned. These tables do not hold every clone; where another copy was compared, an unresolved V gene accounts for under half, and the others remain unexplained. V, J and clone size reflect that table, while D and trimming were determined from the DNA. For this sample the table gives about 2.3 million clones, of which over 85% were detected only once. 0.35% to 0.45% of the sample rests with the top ten.

Results and caveats for the whole study, not just this receptor: Sharing across a few donors was observed for approximately 5% of naive CD4, about 4% of naive CD8, around 2.5% of memory CD4, and 0.4% of memory CD8 clonotypes. Sampling was limited to blood, and TCR repertoires in tissue likely differ from TCR repertoires in blood. Incomplete sequencing was indicated by rarefaction of sorted-subset datasets, despite the large sequencing depth. The small number of donors limited the genetic and exposure-history diversity represented. Naive subsets generally had larger estimated clonotype richness than memory subsets. Based on pairwise subsampling, the degree of clonotype sharing among donors was expected to be affected by sequencing depth. Compared with non-shared clonotypes, clonotypes shared by all four sorted-subset donors had higher generation probabilities.

Sequenced: naive CD4+ T cells from PBMCs. The cell subset or site label of this sample denotes: CD45RA+ positively selected. The sequence was obtained from a man between 18 and 29 years old in good health. Some clones in this sample may be carry-over from other donors' samples.

The nucleotides are TGTGCCAGTAGTACCGGGACAGTAGGAGAAAAACTGTTTTTT. Translated, it reads CASSTGTVGEKLFF. The rearrangement combines TRBV19 with TRBJ1-4; 7 bases in between match TRBD1. Trimming takes 4 bases off V and 8 bases off J; junction bases not matched to a gene: 7. The germline V gene (reference sequence) yields LNHDA for CDR1 and SQIVND for CDR2. Including cysteine and phenylalanine, the CDR3 has 14 amino acids. CDR3 DNA only is kept here, 42 bases in frame from base 1.